This is a list of T cell receptor beta chains from one sample in a study of OX40 agonist ivuxolimab in advanced cancers. Libraries were prepared by immunoSEQ multiplex PCR; TCRdb keeps only in-frame clonotypes and omits some of them. The sample includes about 36,000 clones, around 77% of them seen just once. This material consisted of CD4+ or CD8+ T cells sorted from blood, taken in a trial of the OX40 agonist ivuxolimab. These receptors were obtained from an adult with an advanced solid tumor such as melanoma, head and neck, liver or kidney cancer. Each CDR3 is given with its conserved first and last residue. Each record gives: clone size, J gene, V gene, D gene, CDR3 protein, CDR3 DNA. A D gene is named only where the DNA matches it firmly. The size entry is marked missing in some rows and otherwise reads once, few, many or a size class.

>-|TRBJ2-2|TRBV19|-
CASKRTGGNTGELFF
TGTGCCAGTAAAAGGACGGGCGGGAACACCGGGGAGCTGTTTTTT
>-|TRBJ2-7|TRBV5-6|-
CASSLAGIQNEQYF
TGTGCCAGCAGCTTGGCAGGGATCCAAAACGAGCAGTACTTC
>-|TRBJ1-1|TRBV4-1|-
CASSPSRGNTEAFF
TGCGCCAGCAGCCCATCCAGGGGGAACACTGAAGCTTTCTTT
>once|TRBJ2-7|TRBV9|-
CASSVDGLTYEQYF
TGTGCCAGCAGCGTAGACGGTTTGACCTACGAGCAGTACTTC
>-|TRBJ2-7|TRBV2|-
CASRTSAQRRTYEQYF
TGTGCCAGCAGGACCTCCGCGCAGCGGCGGACCTACGAGCAGTACTTC
>medium-sized|TRBJ2-7|TRBV11-2|-
CASSLGTAGFSYEQYF
TGTGCCAGCAGCTTAGGTACGGCCGGATTCTCCTACGAGCAGTACTTC
>-|TRBJ2-3|TRBV6-1|-
CASSEADISPGADTQYF
TGTGCCAGCAGTGAAGCAGACATCTCTCCTGGGGCAGATACGCAGTATTTT
>-|TRBJ2-2|TRBV30|-
CAWSPYAGVTGELFF
TGTGCCTGGAGTCCGTACGCAGGGGTCACCGGGGAGCTGTTTTTT
>-|TRBJ1-1|TRBV2|-
CASFRGGDLNTEAFF
TGTGCCAGCTTCAGAGGGGGAGACCTGAACACTGAAGCTTTCTTT
>-|TRBJ2-7|TRBV23-1|TRBD1
CASSQRQGPYEQYF
TGCGCCAGCAGTCAGCGACAGGGACCCTACGAGCAGTACTTC
>-|TRBJ1-2|TRBV13|-
CASSLGSDNYGYTF
TGTGCCAGCAGCTTAGGTTCGGACAACTATGGCTACACCTTC
>-|TRBJ2-1|TRBV28|-
CASTQQRGTSSYNEQFF
TGTGCCAGCACCCAACAGAGGGGGACGAGCTCCTACAATGAGCAGTTCTTC
>-|TRBJ2-7|TRBV4-3|-
CASSQDPGGYEQYF
TGCGCCAGCAGCCAAGATCCTGGGGGCTACGAGCAGTACTTC
>-|TRBJ2-5|TRBV4-1|-
CASSRFGTTGEETQYF
TGCGCCAGCAGCCGGTTTGGGACAACCGGAGAGGAGACCCAGTACTTC
>-|TRBJ2-7|TRBV11-2|-
CASSLEGDYEQYF
TGTGCCAGCAGCTTAGAGGGAGACTACGAGCAGTACTTC
>-|TRBJ2-5|TRBV9|-
CASSVAAGAETQYF
TGTGCCAGCAGCGTTGCTGCAGGGGCTGAGACCCAGTACTTC
>-|TRBJ1-2|TRBV29-1|TRBD1
CSATGAVDYGYTF
TGCAGCGCCACAGGGGCGGTAGACTATGGCTACACCTTC
>-|TRBJ1-4|TRBV4-2|-
CASSYNRARTANEKLFF
TGTGCCAGCAGCTACAACAGGGCACGAACGGCCAATGAAAAACTGTTTTTT
>-|TRBJ2-7|TRBV27|TRBD1
CASSFRTGRIYEQYF
TGTGCCAGCAGTTTTAGGACAGGCAGGATCTACGAGCAGTACTTC
>-|TRBJ2-7|TRBV13|TRBD2
CASSSTGTSGSYEQYF
TGTGCCAGCAGCTCCACCGGGACTAGCGGTTCCTACGAGCAGTACTTC
>-|TRBJ2-3|TRBV7-3|-
CASSSIGLATDTQYF
TGTGCCAGCAGCTCAATAGGGCTAGCTACAGATACGCAGTATTTT
>-|TRBJ2-1|TRBV4-1|-
CASSHSESSYNEQFF
TGCGCCAGCAGTCACAGTGAAAGCTCCTACAATGAGCAGTTCTTC
>-|TRBJ2-7|TRBV7-2|-
CASSPVESYEQYF
TGTGCCAGCAGCCCGGTGGAGTCCTACGAGCAGTACTTC
>-|TRBJ2-1|TRBV28|TRBD2
CASSPWTSGRSSYNEQFF
TGTGCCAGCAGTCCTTGGACTAGCGGAAGGAGCTCCTACAATGAGCAGTTCTTC
>-|TRBJ1-5|TRBV19|-
CASSTTGSQPQHF
TGTGCCAGTAGTACGACAGGAAGTCAGCCCCAGCATTTT
>-|TRBJ2-7|TRBV2|-
CASRAGPSSYEQYF
TGTGCCAGCAGGGCCGGGCCGAGCTCCTACGAGCAGTACTTC
>-|TRBJ2-3|TRBV7-9|-
CASERGTDTQYF
TGTGCCAGCGAGCGCGGCACAGATACGCAGTATTTT
>-|TRBJ2-5|TRBV5-8|TRBD1
CASSTKQGFEETQYF
TGTGCCAGCAGCACGAAACAGGGGTTTGAAGAGACCCAGTACTTC
>-|TRBJ2-7|TRBV10-3|-
CAISDGAQDEQYF
TGTGCCATCAGTGACGGGGCGCAAGACGAGCAGTACTTC
>few|TRBJ2-6|TRBV5-6|-
CASSLPRHLSGANVLTF
TGTGCCAGCAGCCTTCCTAGACACCTTTCTGGGGCCAACGTCCTGACTTTC
>few|TRBJ2-1|TRBV28|TRBD2
CASSSGLAGDNEQFF
TGTGCCAGCAGTTCGGGACTAGCGGGGGACAATGAGCAGTTCTTC
>-|TRBJ2-1|TRBV27|TRBD2
CASCSGSSYNEQFF
TGTGCCAGCTGTAGCGGGAGCTCCTACAATGAGCAGTTCTTC
>-|TRBJ2-1|TRBV27|-
CASSPPGLWEQFF
TGTGCCAGCAGTCCCCCCGGGCTTTGGGAGCAGTTCTTC
>medium-sized|TRBJ2-7|TRBV7-9|-
CASSSQGEQYF
TGTGCCAGCAGCTCCCAAGGGGAGCAGTACTTC
>-|TRBJ2-5|TRBV2|TRBD1
CASREGQVYQETQYF
TGTGCCAGCAGGGAGGGACAGGTATACCAAGAGACCCAGTACTTC
>-|TRBJ2-1|TRBV27|-
CASSLMDTSYNEQFF
TGTGCCAGCAGTTTAATGGACACCTCCTACAATGAGCAGTTCTTC
>-|TRBJ2-1|TRBV4-1|-
CASSQRTAYNEQFF
TGCGCCAGCAGCCAACGGACAGCCTACAATGAGCAGTTCTTC
>-|TRBJ2-3|TRBV19|-
CATRSFGRQSSRDTQYF
TGTGCCACCCGCTCGTTCGGGAGACAGAGTTCACGAGATACGCAGTATTTT
>-|TRBJ2-2|TRBV27|-
CASSFGRNTGELFF
TGTGCCAGCAGTTTTGGCAGGAACACCGGGGAGCTGTTTTTT
>many|TRBJ1-3|TRBV7-9|-
CASNLGGNTIYF
TGTGCCAGCAACCTAGGGGGAAACACCATATATTTT
>-|TRBJ1-5|TRBV5-5|-
CASSLRGDNQPQHF
TGTGCCAGCAGCTTACGGGGGGACAATCAGCCCCAGCATTTT
>-|TRBJ1-1|TRBV5-1|-
CASSLRGGGGTEAFF
TGCGCCAGCAGCTTGCGGGGCGGGGGGGGCACTGAAGCTTTCTTT